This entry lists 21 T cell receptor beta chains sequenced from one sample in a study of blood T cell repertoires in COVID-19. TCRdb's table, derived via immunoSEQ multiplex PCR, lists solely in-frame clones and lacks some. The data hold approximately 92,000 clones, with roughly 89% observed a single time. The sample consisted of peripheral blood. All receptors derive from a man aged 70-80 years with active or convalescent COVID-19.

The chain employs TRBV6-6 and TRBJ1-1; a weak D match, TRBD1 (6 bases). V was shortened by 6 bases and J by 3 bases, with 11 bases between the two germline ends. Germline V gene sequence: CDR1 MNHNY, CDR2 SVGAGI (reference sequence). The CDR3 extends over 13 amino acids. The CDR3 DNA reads TGTGCCAGCAGGAGCAGGGGTGACACTGAAGCTTTCTTT. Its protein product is CASRSRGDTEAFF.

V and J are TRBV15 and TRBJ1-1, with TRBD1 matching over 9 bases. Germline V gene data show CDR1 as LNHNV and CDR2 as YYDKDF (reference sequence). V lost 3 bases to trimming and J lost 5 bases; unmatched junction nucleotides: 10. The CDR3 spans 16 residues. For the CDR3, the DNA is TGTGCCACCAGCAGGTCTCCACAGGGGGCGAGGACTGAAGCTTTCTTT. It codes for CATSRSPQGARTEAFF.

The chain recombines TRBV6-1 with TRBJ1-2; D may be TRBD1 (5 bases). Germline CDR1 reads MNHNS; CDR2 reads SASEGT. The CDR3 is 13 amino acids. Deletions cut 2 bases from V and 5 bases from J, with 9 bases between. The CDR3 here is CASSERGGYGYTF. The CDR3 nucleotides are TGTGCCAGCAGTGAAAGGGGAGGTTATGGCTACACCTTC.

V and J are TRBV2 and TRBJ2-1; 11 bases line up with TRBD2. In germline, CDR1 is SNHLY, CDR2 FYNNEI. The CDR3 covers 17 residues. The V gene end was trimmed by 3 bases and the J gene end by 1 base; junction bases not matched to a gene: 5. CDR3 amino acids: CASSDQLAGGSYNEQFF. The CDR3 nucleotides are TGTGCCAGCAGTGACCAGCTAGCGGGGGGATCCTACAATGAGCAGTTCTTC.

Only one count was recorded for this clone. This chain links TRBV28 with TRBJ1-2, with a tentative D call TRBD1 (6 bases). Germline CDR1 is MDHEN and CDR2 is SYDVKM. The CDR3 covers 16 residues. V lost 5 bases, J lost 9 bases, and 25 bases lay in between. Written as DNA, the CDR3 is TGTGCCAGCAGTGGAAGGACAGTCCACGGGGAGATGAGCTACACCTTC. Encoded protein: CASSGRTVHGEMSYTF.

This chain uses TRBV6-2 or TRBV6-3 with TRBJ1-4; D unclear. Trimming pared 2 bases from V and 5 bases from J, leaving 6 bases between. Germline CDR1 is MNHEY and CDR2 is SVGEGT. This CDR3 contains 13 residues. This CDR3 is CASSYRGNEKLFF. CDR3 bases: TGTGCCAGCAGTTACCGGGGAAATGAAAAACTGTTTTTT.

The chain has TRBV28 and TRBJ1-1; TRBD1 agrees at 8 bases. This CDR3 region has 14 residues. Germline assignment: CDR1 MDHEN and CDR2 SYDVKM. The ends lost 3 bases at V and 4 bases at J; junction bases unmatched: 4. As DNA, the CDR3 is TGTGCCAGCAGTTTTACTCAGGGGGCCACTGAAGCTTTCTTT. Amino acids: CASSFTQGATEAFF.

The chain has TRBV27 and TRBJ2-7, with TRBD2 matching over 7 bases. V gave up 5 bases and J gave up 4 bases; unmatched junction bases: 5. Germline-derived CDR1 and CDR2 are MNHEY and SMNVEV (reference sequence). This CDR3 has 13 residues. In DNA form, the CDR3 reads TGTGCCAGCAGTAAAGCGGGGCATTACGAGCAGTACTTC. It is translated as CASSKAGHYEQYF.

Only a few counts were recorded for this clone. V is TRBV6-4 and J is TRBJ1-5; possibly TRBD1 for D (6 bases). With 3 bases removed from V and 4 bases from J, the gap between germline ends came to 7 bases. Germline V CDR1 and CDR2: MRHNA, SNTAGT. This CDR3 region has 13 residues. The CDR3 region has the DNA TGTGCCAGCAGTGAACAGGGTAATCAGCCCCAGCATTTT. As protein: CASSEQGNQPQHF.

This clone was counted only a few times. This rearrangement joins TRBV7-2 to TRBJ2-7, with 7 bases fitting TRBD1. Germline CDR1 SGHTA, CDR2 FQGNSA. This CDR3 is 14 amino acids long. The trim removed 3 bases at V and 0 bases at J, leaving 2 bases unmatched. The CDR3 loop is CASSFAGGSYEQYF. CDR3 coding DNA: TGTGCCAGCAGCTTTGCAGGGGGCTCCTACGAGCAGTACTTC.

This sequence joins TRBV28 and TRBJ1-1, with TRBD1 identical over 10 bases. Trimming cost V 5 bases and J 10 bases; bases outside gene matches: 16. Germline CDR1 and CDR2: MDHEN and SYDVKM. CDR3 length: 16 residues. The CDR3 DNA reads TGTGCCAGCAGTCTTACAGTGGGACAGGGGTTGCGGGGAGCTTTCTTT. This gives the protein CASSLTVGQGLRGAFF. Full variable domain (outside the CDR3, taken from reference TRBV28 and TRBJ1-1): DVKVTQSSRYLVKRTGEKVFLECVQDMDHENMFWYRQDPGLGLRLIYFSYDVKMKEKGDIPEGYSVSREKKERFSLILESASTNQTSMYLCASSLTVGQGLRGAFFGQGTRLTVV.

Here the CDR3 DNA reads TGTGCCAGCAGTGATAGGCGGGGGGGATGGGCAGATACGCAGTATTTT. Its protein product is CASSDRRGGWADTQYF. V is TRBV6-1 and J is TRBJ2-3, with 9 bases identical to TRBD2. V was clipped by 3 bases and J by 4 bases; unmatched bases: 8. Germline values: CDR1 MNHNS, CDR2 SASEGT. The CDR3 is 16 amino acids.

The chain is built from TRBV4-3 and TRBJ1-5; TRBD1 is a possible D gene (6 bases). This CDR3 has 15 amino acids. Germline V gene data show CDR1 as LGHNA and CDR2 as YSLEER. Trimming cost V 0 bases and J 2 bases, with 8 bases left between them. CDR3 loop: CASSQDYRGNQPQHF. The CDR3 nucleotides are TGCGCCAGCAGCCAAGATTACAGGGGCAATCAGCCCCAGCATTTT.

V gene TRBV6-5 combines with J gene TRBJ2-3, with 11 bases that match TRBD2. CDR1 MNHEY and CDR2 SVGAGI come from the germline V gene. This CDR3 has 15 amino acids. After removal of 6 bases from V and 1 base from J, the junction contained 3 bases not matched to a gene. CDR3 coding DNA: TGTGCCAGCAGCACTAGCGGGGGAGGCACAGATACGCAGTATTTT. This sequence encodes CASSTSGGGTDTQYF.

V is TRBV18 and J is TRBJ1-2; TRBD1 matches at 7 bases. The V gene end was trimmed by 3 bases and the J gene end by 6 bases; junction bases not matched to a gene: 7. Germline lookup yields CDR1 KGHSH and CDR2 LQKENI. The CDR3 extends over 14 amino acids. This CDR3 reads CASSPGDREDGYTF. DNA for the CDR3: TGTGCCAGCTCACCGGGCGACAGGGAGGATGGCTACACCTTC.

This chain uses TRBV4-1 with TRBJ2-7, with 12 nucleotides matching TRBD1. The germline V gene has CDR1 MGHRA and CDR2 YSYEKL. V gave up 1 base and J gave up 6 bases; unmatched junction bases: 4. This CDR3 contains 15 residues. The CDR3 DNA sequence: TGCGCCAGCAGCCAAGCCGGGACAGGGGGCATCGAGCAGTACTTC. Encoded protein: CASSQAGTGGIEQYF.

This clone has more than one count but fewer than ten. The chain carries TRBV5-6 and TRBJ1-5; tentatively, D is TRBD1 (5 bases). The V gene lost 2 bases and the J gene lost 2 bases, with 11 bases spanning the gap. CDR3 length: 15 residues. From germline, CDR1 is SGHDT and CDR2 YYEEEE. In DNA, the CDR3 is TGTGCCAGCAGCTTTGGCCCACAGGGCAATCAGCCCCAGCATTTT. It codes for CASSFGPQGNQPQHF.

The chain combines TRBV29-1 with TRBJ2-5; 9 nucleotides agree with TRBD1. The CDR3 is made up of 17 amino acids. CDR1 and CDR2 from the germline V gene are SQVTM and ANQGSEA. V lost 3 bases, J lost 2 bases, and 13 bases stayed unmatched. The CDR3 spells CSVERGFRDRAQETQYF. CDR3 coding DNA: TGCAGCGTTGAGAGGGGATTCCGGGACAGGGCACAAGAGACCCAGTACTTC.

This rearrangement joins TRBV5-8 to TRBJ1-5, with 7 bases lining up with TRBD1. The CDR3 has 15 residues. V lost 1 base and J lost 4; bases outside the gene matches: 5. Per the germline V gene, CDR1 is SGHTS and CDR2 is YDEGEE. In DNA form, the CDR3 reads TGTGCCAGCAGCTTGAGGGGGCCTCGAAATCAGCCCCAGCATTTT. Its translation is CASSLRGPRNQPQHF.

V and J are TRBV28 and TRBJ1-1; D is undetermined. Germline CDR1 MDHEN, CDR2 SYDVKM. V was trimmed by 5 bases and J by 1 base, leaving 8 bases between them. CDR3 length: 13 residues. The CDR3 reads CASSEHQNTEAFF. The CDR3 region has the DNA TGTGCCAGCAGTGAACACCAGAACACTGAAGCTTTCTTT.

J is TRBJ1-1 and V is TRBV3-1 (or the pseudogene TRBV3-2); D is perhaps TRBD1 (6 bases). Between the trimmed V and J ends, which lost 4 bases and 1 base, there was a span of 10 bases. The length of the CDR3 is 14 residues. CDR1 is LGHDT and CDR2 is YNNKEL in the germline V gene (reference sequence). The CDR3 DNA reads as TGTGCCAGCAGCCGCTCGACAGGGAACACTGAAGCTTTCTTT. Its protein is CASSRSTGNTEAFF.